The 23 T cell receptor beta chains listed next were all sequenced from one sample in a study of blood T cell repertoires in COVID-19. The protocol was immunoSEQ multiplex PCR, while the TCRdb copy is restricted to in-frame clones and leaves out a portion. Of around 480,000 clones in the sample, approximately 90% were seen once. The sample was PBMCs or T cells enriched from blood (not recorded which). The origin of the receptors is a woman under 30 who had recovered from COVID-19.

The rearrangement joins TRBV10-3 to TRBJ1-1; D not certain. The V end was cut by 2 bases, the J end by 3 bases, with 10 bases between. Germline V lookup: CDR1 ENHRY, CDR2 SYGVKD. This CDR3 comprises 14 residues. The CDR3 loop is CAISEGREDTEAFF. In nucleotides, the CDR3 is TGTGCCATCAGTGAGGGGAGGGAGGACACTGAAGCTTTCTTT.

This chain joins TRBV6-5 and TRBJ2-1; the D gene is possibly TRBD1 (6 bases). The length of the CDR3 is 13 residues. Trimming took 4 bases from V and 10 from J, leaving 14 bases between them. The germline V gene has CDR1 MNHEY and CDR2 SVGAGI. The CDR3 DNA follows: TGTGCCAGCAGTTTATCAACAGGGAGAGAGCAGTTCTTC. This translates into CASSLSTGREQFF.

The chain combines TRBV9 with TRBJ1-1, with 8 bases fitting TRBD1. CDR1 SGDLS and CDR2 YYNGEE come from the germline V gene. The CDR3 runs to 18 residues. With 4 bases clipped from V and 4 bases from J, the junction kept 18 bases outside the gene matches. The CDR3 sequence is CASSLNPQGAGYRTEAFF. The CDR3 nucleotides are TGTGCCAGCAGCTTAAACCCGCAGGGGGCTGGGTACCGCACTGAAGCTTTCTTT.

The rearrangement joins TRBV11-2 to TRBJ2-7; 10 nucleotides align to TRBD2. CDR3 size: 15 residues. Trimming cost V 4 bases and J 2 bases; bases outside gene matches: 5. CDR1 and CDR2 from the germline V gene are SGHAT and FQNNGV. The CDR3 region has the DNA TGTGCCAGCAGCTCAATTAGCGGGGGGCCCTACGAGCAGTACTTC. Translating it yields CASSSISGGPYEQYF.

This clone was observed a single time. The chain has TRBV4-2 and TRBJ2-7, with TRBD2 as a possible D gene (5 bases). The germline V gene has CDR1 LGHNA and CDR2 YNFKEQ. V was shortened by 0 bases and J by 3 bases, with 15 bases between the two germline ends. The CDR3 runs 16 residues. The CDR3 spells CASSQERSERFYEQYF. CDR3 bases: TGTGCCAGCAGCCAAGAACGGAGTGAGCGGTTCTACGAGCAGTACTTC.

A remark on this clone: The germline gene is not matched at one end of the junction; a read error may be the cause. The CDR3 DNA reads as TGCAGCGTCGCTTCCATCCGGGACACTGGGGTCTTC. The encoded protein is CSVASIRDTGVF. The rearrangement links TRBV29-1 to TRBJ2-1, with D maybe TRBD1 (6 bases). CDR1 and CDR2 (germline): SQVTM, ANQGSEA. The CDR3 length is 12 residues.

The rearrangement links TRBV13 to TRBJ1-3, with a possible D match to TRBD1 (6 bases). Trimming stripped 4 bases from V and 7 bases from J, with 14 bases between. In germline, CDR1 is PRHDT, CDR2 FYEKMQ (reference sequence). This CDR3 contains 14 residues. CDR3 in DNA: TGTGCCAGCAGCTCACAGGGTACGTCCAACACCATATATTTT. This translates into CASSSQGTSNTIYF.

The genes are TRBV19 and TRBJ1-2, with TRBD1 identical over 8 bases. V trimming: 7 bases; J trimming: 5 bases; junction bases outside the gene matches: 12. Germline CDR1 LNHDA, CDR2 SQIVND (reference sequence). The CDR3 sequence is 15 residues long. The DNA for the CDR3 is TGTGCCAGTACTCCAGGTGGACAGGGAGGGTATGGCTACACCTTC. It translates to CASTPGGQGGYGYTF. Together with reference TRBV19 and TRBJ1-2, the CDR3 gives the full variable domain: DGGITQSPKYLFRKEGQNVTLSCEQNLNHDAMYWYRQDPGQGLRLIYYSQIVNDFQKGDIAEGYSVSREKKESFPLTVTSAQKNPTAFYLCASTPGGQGGYGYTFGSGTRLTVV.

Here the CDR3 DNA reads TGCGCCAGCAGTCCGGACAGGGGTGGCACAGATACGCAGTATTTT. It yields the protein CASSPDRGGTDTQYF. The chain carries TRBV5-1 and TRBJ2-3, with 9 bases lining up with TRBD1. Trimming took 5 bases from V and 1 from J; bases not matched to a gene: 5. The CDR3 is 15 residues long. Germline CDR1 and CDR2: SGHRS and YFSETQ.

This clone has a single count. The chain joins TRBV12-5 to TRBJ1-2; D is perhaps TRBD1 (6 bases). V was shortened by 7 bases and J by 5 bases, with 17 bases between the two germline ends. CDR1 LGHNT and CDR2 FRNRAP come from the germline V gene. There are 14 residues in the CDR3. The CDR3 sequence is CASARTDQNYGYTF. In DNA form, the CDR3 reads TGTGCTAGTGCCCGGACAGACCAAAATTATGGCTACACCTTC.

CDR3 sequence reads: CASSYSGTGEVEGYTF. CDR3 DNA: TGTGCCAGCAGTTACTCGGGGACAGGGGAGGTGGAGGGCTACACCTTC. This sequence joins TRBV6-5 and TRBJ1-2; 10 nucleotides line up with TRBD1. Trimming at V came to 0 bases and at J to 8 bases, leaving 9 bases not matched to a gene. The CDR3 extends over 16 amino acids. Germline CDR1 and CDR2: MNHEY and SVGAGI.

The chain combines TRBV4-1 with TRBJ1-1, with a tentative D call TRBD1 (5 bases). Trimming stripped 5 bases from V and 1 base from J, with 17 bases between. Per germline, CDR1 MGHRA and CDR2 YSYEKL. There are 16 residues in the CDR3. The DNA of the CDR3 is TGCGCCAGCAGCTCGTACAGGATCCCGTCGAACACTGAAGCTTTCTTT. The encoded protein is CASSSYRIPSNTEAFF.

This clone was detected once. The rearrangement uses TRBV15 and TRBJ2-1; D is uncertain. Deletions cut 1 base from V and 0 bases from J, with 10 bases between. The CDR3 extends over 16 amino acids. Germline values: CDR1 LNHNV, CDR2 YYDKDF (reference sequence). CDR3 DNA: TGTGCCACCAGCAGAGCAAGTTCTAGCTCCTACAATGAGCAGTTCTTC. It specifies CATSRASSSSYNEQFF.

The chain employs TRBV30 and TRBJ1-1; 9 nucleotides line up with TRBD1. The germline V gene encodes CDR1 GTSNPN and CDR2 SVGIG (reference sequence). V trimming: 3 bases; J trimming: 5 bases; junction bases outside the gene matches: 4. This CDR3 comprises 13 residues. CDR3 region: CAWSADRGTEAFF. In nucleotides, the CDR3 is TGTGCCTGGAGCGCCGACAGGGGGACTGAAGCTTTCTTT.

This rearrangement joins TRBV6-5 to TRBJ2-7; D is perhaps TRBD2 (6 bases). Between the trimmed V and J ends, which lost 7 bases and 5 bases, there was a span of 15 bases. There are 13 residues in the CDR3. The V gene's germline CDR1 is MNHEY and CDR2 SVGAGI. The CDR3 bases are TGTGCCAGCACCTCGGGACTTGGGGACGAGCAGTACTTC. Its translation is CASTSGLGDEQYF.

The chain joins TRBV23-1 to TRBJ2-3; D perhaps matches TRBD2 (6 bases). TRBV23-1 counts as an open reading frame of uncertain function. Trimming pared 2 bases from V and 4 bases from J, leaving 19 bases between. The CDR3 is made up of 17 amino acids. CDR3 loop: CASSQAGGKGPADTQYF. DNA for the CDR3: TGCGCCAGCAGTCAAGCCGGAGGGAAGGGACCCGCAGATACGCAGTATTTT.

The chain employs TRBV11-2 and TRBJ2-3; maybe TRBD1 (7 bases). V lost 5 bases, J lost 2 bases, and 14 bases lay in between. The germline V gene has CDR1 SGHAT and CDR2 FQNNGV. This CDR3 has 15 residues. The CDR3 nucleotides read TGTGCCAGCAGCCGCGGGACAGAATACACAGATACGCAGTATTTT. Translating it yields CASSRGTEYTDTQYF.

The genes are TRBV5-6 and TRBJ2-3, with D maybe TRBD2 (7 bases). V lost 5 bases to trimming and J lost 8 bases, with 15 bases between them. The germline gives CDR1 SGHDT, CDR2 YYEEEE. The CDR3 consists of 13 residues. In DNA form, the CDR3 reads TGTGCCAGCAGGAGGGGGGGCCCCGGTACGCAGTATTTT. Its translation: CASRRGGPGTQYF.

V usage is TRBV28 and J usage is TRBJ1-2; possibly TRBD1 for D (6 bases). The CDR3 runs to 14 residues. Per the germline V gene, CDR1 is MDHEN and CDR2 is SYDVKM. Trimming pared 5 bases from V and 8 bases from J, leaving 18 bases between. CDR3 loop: CASSPPDRTGGYTF. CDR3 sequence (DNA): TGTGCCAGCAGTCCCCCCGACAGGACTGGGGGCTACACCTTC.

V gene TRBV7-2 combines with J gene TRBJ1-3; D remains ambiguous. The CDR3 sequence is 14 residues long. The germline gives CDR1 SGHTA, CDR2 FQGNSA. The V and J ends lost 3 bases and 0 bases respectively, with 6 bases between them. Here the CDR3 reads CASSFGISGNTIYF. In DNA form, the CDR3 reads TGTGCCAGCAGCTTCGGGATCTCTGGAAACACCATATATTTT.

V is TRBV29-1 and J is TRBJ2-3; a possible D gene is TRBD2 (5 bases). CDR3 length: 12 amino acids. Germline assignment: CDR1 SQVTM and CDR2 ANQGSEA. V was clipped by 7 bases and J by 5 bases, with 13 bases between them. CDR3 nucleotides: TGCAGCGGCTGGGAGTCAGGAGATACGCAGTATTTT. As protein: CSGWESGDTQYF.

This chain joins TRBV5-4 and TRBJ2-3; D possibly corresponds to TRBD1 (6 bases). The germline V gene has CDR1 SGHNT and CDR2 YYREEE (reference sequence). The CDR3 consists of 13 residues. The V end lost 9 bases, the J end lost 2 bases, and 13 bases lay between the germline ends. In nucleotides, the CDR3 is TGTGCCAACTCGGGACAAAACACAGATACGCAGTATTTT. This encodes CANSGQNTDTQYF.

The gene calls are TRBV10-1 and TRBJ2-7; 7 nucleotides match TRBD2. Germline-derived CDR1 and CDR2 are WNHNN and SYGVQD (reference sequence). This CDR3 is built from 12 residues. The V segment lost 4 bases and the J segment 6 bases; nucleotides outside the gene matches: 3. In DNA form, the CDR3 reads TGCGCCAGCAGTGTACGCGGGGGCGAGCAGTACTTC. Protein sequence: CASSVRGGEQYF.